This TCR beta chain stems from a study of brain metastases from non-small cell lung cancer. This CDR3 has 16 residues. The V end lost 1 base, the J end lost 9 bases, and 18 bases lay between the germline ends. Germline CDR1 KGHDR, CDR2 SFDVKD. Some clones are missing from TCRdb's copy, which holds only in-frame ones; the method was immunoSEQ multiplex PCR. The sample lists about 1,300 clones, over 80% occurring once. This clone occurred a few times. The TCR was taken from a donor aged 40 or over with non-small cell lung cancer. The V call is TRBV24-1, the J call TRBJ2-1; D is possibly TRBD2 (5 bases). Sequencing was done on a sample of tumor-adjacent normal tissue. CDR3 in amino acids: CATSDLGSGGGSEQFF. The CDR3 DNA reads TGTGCCACCAGTGATTTAGGGTCGGGCGGAGGCAGTGAGCAGTTCTTC.